Listed here are 14 T cell receptor beta chains from one sample, sequenced in a study of Ad26.COV2.S vaccination and SARS-CoV-2 variants. Only in-frame clones appear in the TCRdb table, and some are missing; sequencing was by immunoSEQ multiplex PCR. Of 150,000 to 200,000 clones in the sample, approximately 88% were seen once. The input for sequencing was peripheral blood, taken after recovery from COVID-19. The receptors shown here come from a human donor who had recovered from COVID-19.

This chain links TRBV7-2 with TRBJ2-7, with D unclear. CDR1 is SGHTA and CDR2 is FQGNSA in the germline V gene. CDR3 length: 11 residues. Trimming took off 5 bases at V and 3 bases at J, with 5 bases between the two ends. The CDR3 reads CASSLYYEQYF. Here the CDR3 DNA reads TGTGCCAGCAGCCTTTACTACGAGCAGTACTTC.

Notes on this clone: Germline is not matched at one junction end, which may reflect a read error. Other DNA sequences in the sample encode the same CDR3. The chain carries TRBV27 and TRBJ2-2; D not resolved. Per germline, CDR1 MNHEY and CDR2 SMNVEV (reference sequence). The CDR3 length is 13 residues. CDR3 coding DNA: TGTGCTAGCAGCCTGCTCGTTGCCGGGGAGCTGTTTTTT. Residues: CASSLLVAGELFF.

The chain links TRBV7-2 to TRBJ2-3; 10 bases are shared with TRBD2. CDR3 size: 15 residues. Germline assignment: CDR1 SGHTA and CDR2 FQGNSA. Trimming at V came to 2 bases and at J to 3 bases, leaving 2 bases not matched to a gene. The CDR3 region is CASSLPAGGTDTQYF. The CDR3 nucleotides are TGTGCCAGCAGCTTACCAGCGGGGGGGACAGATACGCAGTATTTT.

The rearrangement joins TRBV6-2 or TRBV6-3 to TRBJ1-5, with D unclear. The germline gives CDR1 MNHEY, CDR2 SVGEGT. Trimming stripped 6 bases from V and 8 bases from J, with 11 bases between. The CDR3 covers 12 residues. CDR3 DNA: TGTGCCAGCAGCAATCCAAGGGAGCCCCAGCATTTT. Its protein product is CASSNPREPQHF.

The table lists this clone with a few counts. The rearrangement uses TRBV10-1 and TRBJ2-7, with 13 nucleotides matching TRBD2. V lost 2 bases to trimming and J lost 7 bases; unmatched junction nucleotides: 5. The germline CDR1 and CDR2 sequences are WNHNN and SYGVQD (reference sequence). The CDR3 covers 15 residues. This CDR3 is CASSEGLAGEGEQYF. CDR3 coding DNA: TGCGCCAGCAGTGAGGGACTAGCGGGAGAGGGTGAGCAGTACTTC.

This rearrangement joins TRBV4-1 to TRBJ2-7, with 16 positions matching TRBD2. The CDR3 is 18 amino acids. Germline V gene lookup returns CDR1 MGHRA and CDR2 YSYEKL. The junction had 9 bases not matched to a gene; V was cut back by 4 bases and J by 3 bases. The CDR3: CASSPGLAGGLNYYEQYF. Written as DNA, the CDR3 is TGCGCCAGCAGCCCGGGACTAGCGGGAGGGCTAAATTACTACGAGCAGTACTTC.

This rearrangement joins TRBV5-1 to TRBJ2-5, with D maybe TRBD2 (6 bases). Germline CDR1 and CDR2: SGHRS and YFSETQ. This CDR3 comprises 14 residues. V gave up 4 bases and J gave up 4 bases, with 14 bases separating them. The CDR3: CASSTFQGGETQYF. The CDR3 DNA reads TGCGCCAGCAGCACCTTTCAGGGAGGAGAGACCCAGTACTTC.

The chain combines TRBV29-1 with TRBJ1-2; D is unclear. The germline V gene has CDR1 SQVTM and CDR2 ANQGSEA. Trimming removed 5 bases from V and 0 bases from J, with 10 bases in between. The CDR3 is 13 amino acids. The CDR3 protein is CSVLNDANYGYTF. The CDR3 region has the DNA TGCAGCGTTTTAAACGACGCTAACTATGGCTACACCTTC.

This clone has only a few counts. This chain joins TRBV19 and TRBJ2-4, with D perhaps TRBD1 or TRBD2 (5 bases each). The CDR3 length is 15 residues. V was cut by 9 bases and J by 2 bases, with 17 bases left in between. The V gene's germline CDR1 is LNHDA and CDR2 SQIVND (reference sequence). The CDR3 DNA follows: TGTGCCAGCCCACTGGGGGAATCGACCAAAAACATTCAGTACTTC. Its translation: CASPLGESTKNIQYF.

The chain joins TRBV13 to TRBJ1-1, with D perhaps TRBD1 (6 bases). The CDR3 runs to 16 residues. Germline V gene lookup returns CDR1 PRHDT and CDR2 FYEKMQ (reference sequence). Deletions cut 4 bases from V and 0 bases from J, with 15 bases between. Here the CDR3 DNA reads TGTGCCAGCAGCTCGGCTGGGGGCGGATTGAACACTGAAGCTTTCTTT. This gives the protein CASSSAGGGLNTEAFF.

The rearrangement uses TRBV6-5 and TRBJ2-7; D is unresolved. V was cut by 0 bases and J by 2 bases, with 11 bases left in between. Germline-derived CDR1 and CDR2 are MNHEY and SVGAGI. The CDR3 runs 15 residues. The CDR3 is CASSYSAGAPYEQYF. In DNA form, the CDR3 reads TGTGCCAGCAGTTACTCCGCAGGAGCCCCCTACGAGCAGTACTTC.

This chain links TRBV5-4 with TRBJ1-2; D possibly corresponds to TRBD1 (5 bases). CDR3 length: 14 amino acids. The ends were cut back, 6 bases at V and 0 bases at J, with 12 bases in the middle. Germline V lookup: CDR1 SGHNT, CDR2 YYREEE (reference sequence). In nucleotides, the CDR3 is TGTGCCAGCACCCCCGGGGGGTCTAACTATGGCTACACCTTC. As protein: CASTPGGSNYGYTF.

This rearrangement joins TRBV5-1 to TRBJ2-6, with a possible D match to TRBD1 (6 bases). The CDR3 is made up of 16 amino acids. CDR1 and CDR2 from the germline V gene are SGHRS and YFSETQ. Trimming stripped 4 bases from V and 1 base from J, with 12 bases between. The CDR3: CASSLDSYSGANVLTF. The CDR3 DNA reads as TGCGCCAGCAGCCTGGACAGTTATTCTGGGGCCAACGTCCTGACTTTC.

This clone was seen once. V and J are TRBV2 and TRBJ1-2; no reliable D call. Trimming removed 1 base at V and 13 bases at J, with 10 bases between. CDR1 and CDR2 (germline): SNHLY, FYNNEI. The CDR3 covers 11 residues. The CDR3 DNA is TGTGCCAGCAGTGAAGACAGCCCGAGCACCTTC. Translation: CASSEDSPSTF.